These 2 T cell receptor beta chains share one sample of origin, sequenced in a study of CD8+ T cells in alopecia areata. Investigators isolated RNA and reverse transcribed it into cDNA to act as the sequencing template. The assay was immunoSEQ multiplex PCR, and TCRdb's table has in-frame clones only and misses some. The data show roughly 250,000 clones, approximately 61% seen once. The specimen was CD4+ T cells sorted from blood, collected at week 0. Receptor source: a human donor with alopecia areata.

This clone was recorded only once. The chain carries TRBV30 and TRBJ2-1; D gene unclear. Germline values: CDR1 GTSNPN, CDR2 SVGIG (reference sequence). There are 17 residues in the CDR3. V was pared by 0 bases and J by 0 bases, with 15 bases between. CDR3: CAWSVRLASSSYNEQFF. The CDR3 DNA sequence: TGTGCCTGGAGTGTACGTCTCGCATCCAGCTCCTACAATGAGCAGTTCTTC.

This chain connects TRBV9 to TRBJ2-7, with 7 bases that match TRBD1. The CDR3 totals 11 residues. Trimming cost V 5 bases and J 6 bases; bases outside gene matches: 2. Germline CDR1 is SGDLS and CDR2 is YYNGEE. CDR3 nucleotides: TGTGCCAGCAGTAGGGGGCGCGAGCAGTACTTC. Protein product: CASSRGREQYF.